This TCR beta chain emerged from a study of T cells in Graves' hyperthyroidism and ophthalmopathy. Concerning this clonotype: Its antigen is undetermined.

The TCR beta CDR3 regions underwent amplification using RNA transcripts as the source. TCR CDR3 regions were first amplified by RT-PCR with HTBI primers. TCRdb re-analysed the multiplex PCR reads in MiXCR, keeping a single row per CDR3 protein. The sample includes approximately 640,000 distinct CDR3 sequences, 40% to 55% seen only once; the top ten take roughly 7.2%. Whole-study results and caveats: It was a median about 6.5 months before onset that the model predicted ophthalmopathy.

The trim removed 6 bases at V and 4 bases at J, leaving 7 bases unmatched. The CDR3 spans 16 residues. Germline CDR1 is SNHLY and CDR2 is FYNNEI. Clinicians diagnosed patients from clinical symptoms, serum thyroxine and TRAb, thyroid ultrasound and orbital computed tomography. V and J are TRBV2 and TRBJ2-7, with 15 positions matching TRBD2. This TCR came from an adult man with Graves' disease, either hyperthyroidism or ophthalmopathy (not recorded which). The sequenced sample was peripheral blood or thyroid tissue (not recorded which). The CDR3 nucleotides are TGTGCCAGCAGCTCCGGGACTAGCGGGAGGATTTACGAGCAGTACTTC. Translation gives CASSSGTSGRIYEQYF.